This passage covers 22 T cell receptor beta chains from one sample sequenced in a study of identical twins. TCRdb re-derived calls from the 5' RACE reads in MiXCR, one entry per CDR3 protein. Among 450,000 or so distinct CDR3 sequences listed, roughly 26% were seen once. The data were also submitted as part of a second study, on T cells expressing NK-cell markers.

Sequencing was carried out using CD4+ T cells sorted from blood. These receptors originate from a woman under 30 in good health.

The DNA for the CDR3 is TGCAGTGCTAAAGGCCCCGGGACCGGGGAGCTGTTTTTT. Its protein product is CSAKGPGTGELFF. The rearrangement joins TRBV20-1 to TRBJ2-2; D gene uncertain. The V end was cut by 4 bases, the J end by 5 bases, with 11 bases between. The CDR3 spans 13 residues. From germline, CDR1 is DFQATT and CDR2 SNEGSKA (reference sequence).

The table lists this clonotype with a few counts. This rearrangement joins TRBV11-2 to TRBJ2-1; D remains ambiguous. CDR1 SGHAT and CDR2 FQNNGV come from the germline V gene. The V end lost 5 bases, the J end lost 4 bases, and 18 bases lay between the germline ends. The CDR3 is made up of 16 amino acids. The CDR3 coding sequence is TGTGCCAGCAGCATAGGGCTCGGCGGCCTGTACAATGAGCAGTTCTTC. Translated: CASSIGLGGLYNEQFF.

V is TRBV7-9 and J is TRBJ2-2; no firm D call. Germline V CDR1 and CDR2: SEHNR, FQNEAQ (reference sequence). The CDR3 has 12 residues. Trimming took 2 bases from V and 8 from J, leaving 6 bases between them. The CDR3 spells CASSLFMGELFF. The CDR3 nucleotides read TGTGCCAGCAGCTTATTTATGGGGGAGCTGTTTTTT.

This clonotype has a handful of counts. J is TRBJ2-4 and V is TRBV6-2 or TRBV6-3; tentatively, D is TRBD1 (5 bases). The germline V and J ends were trimmed by 2 bases and 1 base, with 27 bases remaining between them. This CDR3 spans 21 amino acids. CDR1 and CDR2 from the germline V gene are MNHEY and SVGEGT. The CDR3 DNA reads TGTGCCAGCAGTTACCCTCTCGACAGTTCGTCGGGCGTGTCGGCCAAAAACATTCAGTACTTC. It translates to CASSYPLDSSSGVSAKNIQYF.

This clonotype was picked up a small number of times. This chain joins TRBV3-1 and TRBJ1-2; 9 positions match TRBD1. The CDR3 has 14 residues. V lost 5 bases to trimming and J lost 4 bases; unmatched junction nucleotides: 5. CDR1 and CDR2 (germline): LGHDT, YNNKEL (reference sequence). Here the CDR3 reads CASSAGQGGYGYTF. CDR3 sequence (DNA): TGTGCCAGCAGCGCGGGACAGGGAGGCTATGGCTACACCTTC. Using reference TRBV3-1 and TRBJ1-2 for the parts outside the CDR3, the full variable domain is DTAVSQTPKYLVTQMGNDKSIKCEQNLGHDTMYWYKQDSKKFLKIMFSYNNKELIINETVPNRFSPKSPDKAHLNLHINSLELGDSAVYFCASSAGQGGYGYTFGSGTRLTVV.

This clonotype showed up just a few times. The V call is TRBV5-1, the J call TRBJ1-1, with no clear D. V dropped 6 bases and J dropped 4 bases, with 13 bases sitting between them. The length of the CDR3 is 13 residues. Per the germline V gene, CDR1 is SGHRS and CDR2 is YFSETQ. The CDR3 protein is CASTSSDLTEAFF. The CDR3 coding sequence is TGCGCCAGCACCTCGTCTGATCTCACTGAAGCTTTCTTT.

This clonotype was found a few times. J is TRBJ1-1 and V is TRBV5-1; D may be TRBD1 (6 bases). CDR1 and CDR2 (germline): SGHRS, YFSETQ. The CDR3 runs to 16 residues. Trimming shortened V by 0 bases and J by 2 bases, and 14 bases separated the two germline ends. CDR3 protein: CASSLAHAGENTEAFF. The CDR3 DNA reads as TGCGCCAGCAGCTTGGCCCATGCAGGGGAAAACACTGAAGCTTTCTTT.

The genes are TRBV6-2 or TRBV6-3 and TRBJ2-1; 12 nucleotides match TRBD2. The CDR3 consists of 18 residues. Germline V gene data show CDR1 as MNHEY and CDR2 as SVGEGT. Germline trimming cut 6 bases from V and 5 bases from J; bases unmatched to any gene: 14. For the CDR3, the DNA is TGTGCCAGCAGCTCCGGCGTACTAGCGGGGGGCTTTAACAATGAGCAGTTCTTC. It specifies CASSSGVLAGGFNNEQFF.

The chain uses TRBV7-9 and TRBJ2-7; 7 bases map to TRBD2. The CDR3 has 16 amino acids. Germline-derived CDR1 and CDR2 are SEHNR and FQNEAQ (reference sequence). The J segment lost 2 bases and the V segment lost 5 bases, leaving 12 bases of the junction unmatched. As DNA, the CDR3 is TGTGCCAGCAGCCCCCGTTCGGGCGGGAGTCCCTACGAGCAGTACTTC. Translation: CASSPRSGGSPYEQYF. Filled out from reference TRBV7-9 and TRBJ2-7, the complete variable domain reads DTGVSQNPRHKITKRGQNVTFRCDPISEHNRLYWYRQTLGQGPEFLTYFQNEAQLEKSRLLSDRFSAERPKGSFSTLEIQRTEQGDSAMYLCASSPRSGGSPYEQYFGPGTRLTVT.

The chain uses TRBV14 and TRBJ2-5; D gene ambiguous. The germline CDR1 and CDR2 sequences are SGHDN and FVKESK. The CDR3 runs 13 residues. The V gene lost 5 bases and the J gene lost 4 bases, with 11 bases spanning the gap. CDR3 sequence reads: CASSRVLPETQYF. The CDR3 region has the DNA TGTGCCAGCAGCAGGGTACTACCAGAGACCCAGTACTTC.

This clonotype was observed a few times. The rearrangement joins TRBV6-2 or TRBV6-3 to TRBJ1-5; TRBD1 might be the D (6 bases). V lost 6 bases, J lost 4 bases, and 13 bases lay in between. CDR3 length: 14 residues. Germline values: CDR1 MNHEY, CDR2 SVGEGT. CDR3 residues: CASSYDRRNQPQHF. The CDR3 bases are TGTGCCAGCAGCTATGACAGGAGAAATCAGCCCCAGCATTTT.

Only a few counts were recorded for this clonotype. This sequence joins TRBV12-3 or TRBV12-4 and TRBJ2-7; D not certain. V lost 3 bases and J 3 bases, leaving 12 bases between the germline ends. There are 14 residues in the CDR3. CDR3 DNA sequence: TGTGCCAGCAGTTTGATTGGCCCCAACTACGAGCAGTACTTC. Translated: CASSLIGPNYEQYF.

The chain combines TRBV20-1 with TRBJ1-2; D is ambiguous. The germline V gene has CDR1 DFQATT and CDR2 SNEGSKA (reference sequence). Trimming took 8 bases from V and 8 from J, leaving 18 bases between them. The CDR3 consists of 12 residues. The CDR3 DNA follows: TGCAGTTGGACGAGAAGGGCAGGAGGCTACACCTTC. Translated: CSWTRRAGGYTF.

This clonotype was counted many times. The chain employs TRBV10-2 and TRBJ2-1; D possibly corresponds to TRBD2 (5 bases). V was cut by 6 bases and J by 3 bases, with 6 bases left in between. This CDR3 region has 12 residues. Germline V CDR1 and CDR2: WSHSY, SAAADI. Here the CDR3 DNA reads TGCGCCAGCAGCCGGGACTACAATGAGCAGTTCTTC. It yields the protein CASSRDYNEQFF.

This clonotype was detected only a few times. J is TRBJ1-5 and V is TRBV12-3 or TRBV12-4, with D unresolved. The CDR3 contains 14 residues. V gave up 1 base and J gave up 2 bases, with 6 bases separating them. CDR3 DNA: TGTGCCAGCAGTTTAGACAAACGCAATCAGCCCCAGCATTTT. It encodes CASSLDKRNQPQHF.

The chain combines TRBV30 with TRBJ1-1; no clear D gene. V lost 8 bases and J 5 bases, leaving 12 bases between the germline ends. Germline-derived CDR1 and CDR2 are GTSNPN and SVGIG (reference sequence). The CDR3 extends over 11 amino acids. The CDR3 DNA sequence: TGTGCCCGGTATAAGGGTACTGAAGCTTTCTTT. Protein sequence: CARYKGTEAFF.

CDR3 loop: CASSLQGRADTQYF. CDR3 sequence (DNA): TGTGCCAGCAGTTTACAGGGGCGCGCAGATACGCAGTATTTT. V is TRBV6-2 or TRBV6-3 and J is TRBJ2-3; 7 bases map to TRBD1. This CDR3 is built from 14 residues. V dropped 4 bases and J dropped 4; count of bases not matched to a gene: 5. Germline V gene lookup returns CDR1 MNHEY and CDR2 SVGEGT.

This clonotype was detected only a few times. The chain is built from TRBV12-3 or TRBV12-4 and TRBJ2-5; D is uncertain. The CDR3 length is 13 residues. Trimming took 7 bases from V and 0 from J, leaving 9 bases between them. Written as DNA, the CDR3 is TGTGCCAGCAACAATGGGAACCAAGAGACCCAGTACTTC. It translates to CASNNGNQETQYF.

The table lists this clonotype with a few counts. The chain is built from TRBV20-1 and TRBJ2-5; no definite D call. Germline CDR1 reads DFQATT; CDR2 reads SNEGSKA (reference sequence). The CDR3 runs to 12 residues. V was cut by 6 bases and J by 3 bases, with 11 bases left in between. The DNA for the CDR3 is TGCAGTGCCCGACGCGGTGAAGAGACCCAGTACTTC. Protein: CSARRGEETQYF.

This chain links TRBV5-4 with TRBJ2-1; 7 bases fit TRBD2. The junction had 7 bases not matched to a gene; V was cut back by 3 bases and J by 10 bases. CDR3 length: 13 amino acids. In germline, CDR1 is SGHNT, CDR2 YYREEE (reference sequence). CDR3 DNA sequence: TGTGCCAGCAGCTGGGGGGGATCGTGGGAGCAGTTCTTC. This translates into CASSWGGSWEQFF.

This chain connects TRBV7-2 to TRBJ2-1; D unclear. V lost 7 bases to trimming and J lost 9 bases, with 7 bases between them. The CDR3 length is 10 residues. CDR1 is SGHTA, CDR2 FQGNSA, per germline. Written as DNA, the CDR3 is TGTGCCAGCACCGGCTCTGAGCAGTTCTTC. It translates to CASTGSEQFF.

Points on this clonotype: The junction differs from germline at one of its ends, possibly a read error. This chain uses TRBV19 with TRBJ2-6; D may correspond to TRBD1 or TRBD2 (5 bases each). The CDR3 loop spans 15 amino acids. Germline CDR1 reads LNHDA; CDR2 reads SQIVND (reference sequence). CDR3 protein: CASSIGESGANVLTF. The CDR3 DNA reads TGTGCCAGTAGCATAGGGGAGTCTGGGGCCAACGTCCTGACTTTC.